The source of this T cell receptor beta chain is a study of graft-versus-host responses after intestinal transplantation. Study information: Anti-thymocyte globulin induction was given to all recipients, followed by tacrolimus and steroids for around three years.

Libraries were prepared by immunoSEQ multiplex PCR; TCRdb keeps only in-frame clonotypes and omits some of them. The sample holds about 85,000 clones; about 91% are singletons and the top ten take less than 8.5%. Study results and caveats: Allografts carried high graft-versus-host to host-versus-graft clonal ratios in patients having graft-donor T cell macrochimerism. Recipient marrow showed GvH clones, some seen first in ileum or blood.

The CDR3 loop spans 15 amino acids. Trimming took 0 bases from V and 0 from J, leaving 8 bases between them. CDR1 and CDR2 (germline): SGHNT, YYREEE (reference sequence). Regarding this clone: Its antigen is as yet unknown.

This sequence joins TRBV5-4 and TRBJ2-3; the D is unclear. The receptor was derived from a human donor who was the organ donor for an intestinal transplant. The sample consisted of unstimulated CD8+ T cells sorted from spleen or lymph node cells, taken before transplant. The CDR3 loop is CASSLGASSTDTQYF. In nucleotides, the CDR3 is TGTGCCAGCAGCTTGGGAGCTTCTAGCACAGATACGCAGTATTTT.